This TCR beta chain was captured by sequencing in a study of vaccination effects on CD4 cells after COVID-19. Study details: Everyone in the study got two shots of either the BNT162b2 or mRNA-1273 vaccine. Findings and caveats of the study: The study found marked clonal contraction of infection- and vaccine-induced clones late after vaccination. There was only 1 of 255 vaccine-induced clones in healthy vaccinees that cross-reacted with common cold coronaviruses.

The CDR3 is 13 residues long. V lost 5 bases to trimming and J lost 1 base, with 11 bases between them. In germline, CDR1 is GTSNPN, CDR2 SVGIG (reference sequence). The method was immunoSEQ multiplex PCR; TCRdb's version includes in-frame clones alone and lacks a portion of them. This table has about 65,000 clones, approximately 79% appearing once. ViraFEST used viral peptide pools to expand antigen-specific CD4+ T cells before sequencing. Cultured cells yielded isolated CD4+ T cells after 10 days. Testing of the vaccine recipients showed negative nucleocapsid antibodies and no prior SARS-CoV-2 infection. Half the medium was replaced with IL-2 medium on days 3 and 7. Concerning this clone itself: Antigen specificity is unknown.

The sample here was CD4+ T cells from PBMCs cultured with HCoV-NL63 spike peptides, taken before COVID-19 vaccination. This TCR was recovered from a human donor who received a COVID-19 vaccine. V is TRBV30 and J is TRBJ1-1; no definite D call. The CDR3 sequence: CAWGRSGNTEAFF. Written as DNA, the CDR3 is TGTGCCTGGGGTCGGTCGGGGAACACTGAAGCTTTCTTT.